The source of this TCR beta chain is a study of T cells after yellow fever vaccination. Findings and limits, study-wide: The secondary response was weaker, and its peak arrived faster, on day 5 versus 15. Within FACS-sorted repertoires, abundant clonotypes contaminating from the bulk population could be present. Once the booster was given, most primary-vaccination clones reappeared, at 95% to 97% for CD4 and around 90% for CD8.

Regarding this clonotype: What it recognizes is unknown.

Looked up from germline, CDR1 is SGDLS and CDR2 is YYNGEE. CDR3 length: 13 residues. J gave up 9 bases and V 0 bases, and 4 bases lay outside the gene matches. The 5'RACE template-switching step produced TCR cDNA and added a universal primer site and UMIs. TCRdb fed the 5' RACE reads into MiXCR, producing one record per CDR3 protein. The table records some 120,000 distinct CDR3 sequences, nearly 15% of them present only once. The chain carries TRBV9 and TRBJ2-3; 7 bases fit TRBD1. The sequence came from a man between 18 and 29 years old who received the YFV17D yellow fever vaccine. Specimen: CD8+ T cells sorted from PBMCs, collected 5 days after the yellow fever booster vaccination. CDR3 residues: CASSVEGAGTQYF. CDR3 sequence (DNA): TGTGCCAGCAGCGTAGAGGGGGCAGGGACGCAGTATTTT.